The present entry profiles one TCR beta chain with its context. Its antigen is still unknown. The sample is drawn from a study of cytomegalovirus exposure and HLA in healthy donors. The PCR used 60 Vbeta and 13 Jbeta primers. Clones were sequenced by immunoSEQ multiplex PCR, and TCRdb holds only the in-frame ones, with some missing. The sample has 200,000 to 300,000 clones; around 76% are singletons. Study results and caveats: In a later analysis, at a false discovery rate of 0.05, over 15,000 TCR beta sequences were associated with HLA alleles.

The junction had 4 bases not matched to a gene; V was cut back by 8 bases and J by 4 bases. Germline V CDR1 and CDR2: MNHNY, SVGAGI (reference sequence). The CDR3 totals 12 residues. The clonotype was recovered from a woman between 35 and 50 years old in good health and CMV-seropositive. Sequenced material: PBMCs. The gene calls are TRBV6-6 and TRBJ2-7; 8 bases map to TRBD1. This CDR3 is CASGDRIYEQYF. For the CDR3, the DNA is TGTGCCAGCGGGGACAGGATTTACGAGCAGTACTTC.